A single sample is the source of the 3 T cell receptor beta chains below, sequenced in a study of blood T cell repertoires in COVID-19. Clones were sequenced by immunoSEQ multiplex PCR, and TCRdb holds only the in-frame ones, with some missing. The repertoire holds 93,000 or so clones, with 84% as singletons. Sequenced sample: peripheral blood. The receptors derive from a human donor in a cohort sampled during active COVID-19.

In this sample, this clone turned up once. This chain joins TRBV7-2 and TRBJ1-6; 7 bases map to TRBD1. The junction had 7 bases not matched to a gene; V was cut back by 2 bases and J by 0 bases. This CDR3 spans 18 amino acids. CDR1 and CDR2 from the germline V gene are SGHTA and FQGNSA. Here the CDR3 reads CASSLRVGQSSYNSPLHF. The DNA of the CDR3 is TGTGCCAGCAGCTTAAGGGTGGGACAGAGCTCCTATAATTCACCCCTCCACTTT.

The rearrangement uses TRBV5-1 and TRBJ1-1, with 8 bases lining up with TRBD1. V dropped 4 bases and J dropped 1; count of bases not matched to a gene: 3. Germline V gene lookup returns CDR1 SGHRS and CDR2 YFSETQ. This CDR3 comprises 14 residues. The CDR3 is CASSGTGANTEAFF. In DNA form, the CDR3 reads TGCGCCAGCAGCGGGACAGGCGCGAACACTGAAGCTTTCTTT. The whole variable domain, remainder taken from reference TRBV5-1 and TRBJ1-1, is KAGVTQTPRYLIKTRGQQVTLSCSPISGHRSVSWYQQTPGQGLQFLFEYFSETQRNKGNFPGRFSGRQFSNSRSEMNVSTLELGDSALYLCASSGTGANTEAFFGQGTRLTVV.

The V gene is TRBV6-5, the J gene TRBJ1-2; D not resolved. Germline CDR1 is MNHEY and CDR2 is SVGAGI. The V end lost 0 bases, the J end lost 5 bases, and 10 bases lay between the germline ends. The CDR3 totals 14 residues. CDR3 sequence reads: CASSYSTTEYGYTF. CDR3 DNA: TGTGCCAGCAGTTACTCGACTACGGAATATGGCTACACCTTC.